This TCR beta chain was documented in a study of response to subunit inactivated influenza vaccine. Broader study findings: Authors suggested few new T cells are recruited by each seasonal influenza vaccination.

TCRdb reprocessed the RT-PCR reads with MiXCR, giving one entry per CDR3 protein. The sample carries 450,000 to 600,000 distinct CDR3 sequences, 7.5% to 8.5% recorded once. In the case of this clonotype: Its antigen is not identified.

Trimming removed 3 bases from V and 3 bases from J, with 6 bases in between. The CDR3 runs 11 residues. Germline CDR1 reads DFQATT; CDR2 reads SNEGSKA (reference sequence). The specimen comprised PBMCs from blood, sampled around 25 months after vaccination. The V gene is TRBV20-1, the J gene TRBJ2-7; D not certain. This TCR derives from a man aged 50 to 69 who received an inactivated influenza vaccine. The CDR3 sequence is CSARFGYEQYF. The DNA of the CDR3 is TGCAGTGCTAGGTTTGGCTACGAGCAGTACTTC.